Below are 10 T cell receptor beta chains sequenced from a single sample in a study of blood T cell repertoires in COVID-19. Produced via immunoSEQ multiplex PCR; TCRdb's table is partial and in-frame only. The table records 93,000 or so clones, 84% of them present only once. Material for sequencing was peripheral blood. The receptors were gathered from a human donor in a cohort sampled during active or convalescent COVID-19.

This chain links TRBV5-1 with TRBJ2-5; 7 positions match TRBD2. Unmatched junction bases numbered 10, after V lost 4 bases and J lost 4 bases. This CDR3 contains 15 residues. CDR1 and CDR2 from the germline V gene are SGHRS and YFSETQ. The CDR3 loop is CASSRAGGSGETQYF. CDR3 nucleotide sequence: TGCGCCAGCAGCAGAGCCGGGGGGTCAGGAGAGACCCAGTACTTC.

The table lists this clone with a few counts. The chain recombines TRBV7-3 with TRBJ1-1; 7 bases match TRBD1. The CDR3 runs to 13 residues. The junction had 6 bases not matched to a gene; V was cut back by 4 bases and J by 7 bases. Per the germline V gene, CDR1 is SGHTA and CDR2 is FQGTGA. CDR3 bases: TGTGCCAGCAGCTACTCACAGGGGTATGAAGCTTTCTTT. This encodes CASSYSQGYEAFF.

The chain links TRBV2 to TRBJ2-5; maybe TRBD2 (6 bases). Trimming stripped 3 bases from V and 4 bases from J, with 15 bases between. From germline, CDR1 is SNHLY and CDR2 FYNNEI. This CDR3 has 15 residues. Here the CDR3 DNA reads TGTGCCAGCAGTGAGTTGGGGCAGGGAGGAGAGACCCAGTACTTC. It translates to CASSELGQGGETQYF.

This sequence joins TRBV4-1 and TRBJ1-6; unclear D gene. CDR1 is MGHRA, CDR2 YSYEKL, per germline. This CDR3 region has 16 residues. V lost 1 base, J lost 5 bases, and 12 bases lay in between. For the CDR3, the DNA is TGCGCCAGCAGCCAAGCGGTAGGTGCGGATAATTCACCCCTCCACTTT. Translated, it gives CASSQAVGADNSPLHF.

This chain connects TRBV7-6 to TRBJ1-2; 7 bases match TRBD1. Per germline, CDR1 SGHVS and CDR2 FNYEAQ. After removal of 5 bases from V and 2 bases from J, the junction contained 20 bases not matched to a gene. The CDR3 has 19 amino acids. The CDR3: CASSNEYPDRRGPNYGYTF. The CDR3 DNA follows: TGTGCCAGCAGCAACGAATATCCGGACAGGAGGGGACCCAACTATGGCTACACCTTC.

The J gene is TRBJ2-1, the V gene TRBV9; D remains ambiguous. Germline loops: CDR1 SGDLS, CDR2 YYNGEE. Trimming removed 1 base at V and 2 bases at J, with 4 bases between. The CDR3 is made up of 13 amino acids. In DNA form, the CDR3 reads TGTGCCAGCAGCGTACGGGCCTACAATGAGCAGTTCTTC. Its translation is CASSVRAYNEQFF.

CDR3 loop: CARPPGLAVTWGYEQYF. The DNA of the CDR3 is TGTGCCAGACCACCGGGACTAGCGGTCACTTGGGGTTACGAGCAGTACTTC. The chain combines TRBV21-1 with TRBJ2-7; TRBD2, the D gene given by the table, was not confirmed from the DNA. TRBV21-1 is classified as a pseudogene. The CDR3 covers 17 residues.

This clone occurred once. This chain joins TRBV11-2 and TRBJ1-4, with a weak D call TRBD1 (5 bases). In germline, CDR1 is SGHAT, CDR2 FQNNGV. The germline V and J ends were trimmed by 5 bases and 8 bases, with 15 bases remaining between them. This CDR3 is built from 14 residues. The CDR3 DNA reads TGTGCCAGCAGCCTCCTTGGGGCGAAAGAAAAACTGTTTTTT. Protein: CASSLLGAKEKLFF.

The chain links TRBV7-9 to TRBJ1-2, with TRBD1 identical over 9 bases. The germline gives CDR1 SEHNR, CDR2 FQNEAQ (reference sequence). The CDR3 contains 16 residues. J lost 4 bases, V lost 5 bases, and 11 bases had no gene match. CDR3 loop: CASSPPPDRGFYGYTF. DNA of the CDR3: TGTGCCAGCAGCCCTCCTCCGGACAGGGGCTTCTATGGCTACACCTTC.

This clone was observed a handful of times. The genes are TRBV21-1 and TRBJ2-7; TRBD1, as called in the table, went unchecked against the DNA. TRBV21-1 is recorded as a pseudogene. CDR3 length: 17 amino acids. The CDR3 protein is CASSKSGDRECGDEQYF. The CDR3 coding sequence is TGTGCCAGCAGCAAGAGCGGGGACAGGGAATGTGGGGACGAGCAGTACTTC.